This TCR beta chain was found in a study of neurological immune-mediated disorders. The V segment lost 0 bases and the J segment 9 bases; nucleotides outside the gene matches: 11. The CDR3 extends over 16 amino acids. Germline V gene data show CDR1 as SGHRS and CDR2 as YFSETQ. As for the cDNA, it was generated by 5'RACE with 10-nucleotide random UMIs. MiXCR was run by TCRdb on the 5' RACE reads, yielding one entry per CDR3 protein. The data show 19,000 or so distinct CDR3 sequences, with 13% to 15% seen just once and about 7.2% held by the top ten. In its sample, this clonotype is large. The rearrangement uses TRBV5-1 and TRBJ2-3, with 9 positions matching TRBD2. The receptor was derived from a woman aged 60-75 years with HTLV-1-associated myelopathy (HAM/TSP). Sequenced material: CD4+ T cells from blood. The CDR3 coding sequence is TGCGCCAGCAGCTTGGTGCTAGCGGGGACCTCTGGGACGCAGTATTTT. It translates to CASSLVLAGTSGTQYF.